The sequence of this T cell receptor beta chain was determined in a study of monozygotic twins with cystic fibrosis. Study-level findings and limits: J usage was most co-twin-similar in 8 of 16 pairs, V in 13. Nucleotide-identical clonotype sharing was significantly higher within monozygotic CF twin pairs than between unrelated CF individuals.

Sequencing was performed with immunoSEQ multiplex PCR; in TCRdb, only in-frame clones are kept and a portion is missing. The sample gives some 10,000 clones, approximately 99.4% of which show up once; approximately 0.41% is in the top ten. As to this clone: What it binds is unknown.

The V and J ends lost 0 bases and 7 bases respectively, with 17 bases between them. This CDR3 contains 17 residues. CDR1 is SGDLS, CDR2 YYNGEE, per germline. This clonotype was sampled from a man aged 18 to 35 with cystic fibrosis. This sequence joins TRBV9 and TRBJ1-6; D might be TRBD1 (5 bases). Sequencing input: blood. In nucleotides, the CDR3 is TGTGCCAGCAGCGTAGGTGGGGGGGACCTAAGGAATTCACCCCTCCACTTT. This sequence encodes CASSVGGGDLRNSPLHF. Full variable domain (rest looked up from reference TRBV9 and TRBJ1-6): DSGVTQTPKHLITATGQRVTLRCSPRSGDLSVYWYQQSLDQGLQFLIQYYNGEERAKGNILERFSAQQFPDLHSELNLSSLELGDSALYFCASSVGGGDLRNSPLHFGNGTRLTVT.